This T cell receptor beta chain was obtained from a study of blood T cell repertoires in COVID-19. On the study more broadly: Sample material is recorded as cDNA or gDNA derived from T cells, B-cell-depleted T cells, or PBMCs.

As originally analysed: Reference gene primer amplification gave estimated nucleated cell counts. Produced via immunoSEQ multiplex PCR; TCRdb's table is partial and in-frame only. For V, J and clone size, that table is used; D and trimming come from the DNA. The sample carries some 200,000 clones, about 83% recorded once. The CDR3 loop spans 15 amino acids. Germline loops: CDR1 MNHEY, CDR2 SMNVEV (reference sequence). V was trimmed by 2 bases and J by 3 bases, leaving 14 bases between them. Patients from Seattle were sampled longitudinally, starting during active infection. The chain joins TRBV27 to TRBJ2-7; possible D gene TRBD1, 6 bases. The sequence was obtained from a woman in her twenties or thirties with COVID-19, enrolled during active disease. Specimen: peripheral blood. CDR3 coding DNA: TGTGCCAGCAGTTTACGGAATTTAGGGGGCTACGAGCAGTACTTC. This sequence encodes CASSLRNLGGYEQYF.